A selection of T cell receptor beta chains follows, all from one sample in a study of blood T cell repertoires in COVID-19. TCRdb keeps only in-frame clones here, not all; method: immunoSEQ multiplex PCR. The sample carries under 120,000 clones, around 85% recorded once. Sequencing used peripheral blood. These receptors were collected from a man aged 65-85 years with active or convalescent COVID-19. The CDR3 runs from the conserved cysteine through the conserved F or W. A D gene is named only where the DNA matches it firmly. Clone size appears in some rows only: once, few, many, or a class for an expanded clone.

clone size: NA; V gene: TRBV9; D gene: NA; J gene: TRBJ2-2; CDR3 protein: CASSVVASPGRNTGELFF; CDR3 DNA: TGTGCCAGCAGCGTAGTGGCTAGCCCGGGGAGGAACACCGGGGAGCTGTTTTTT
clone size: NA; V gene: TRBV5-1; D gene: TRBD2; J gene: TRBJ2-3; CDR3 protein: CASSPGLAGVSPDTQYF; CDR3 DNA: TGCGCCAGCAGCCCGGGACTAGCGGGAGTATCCCCAGATACGCAGTATTTT
clone size: NA; V gene: TRBV18; D gene: TRBD1; J gene: TRBJ1-5; CDR3 protein: CASSPMGQGGGQPQHF; CDR3 DNA: TGTGCCAGCTCACCAATGGGACAGGGGGGAGGGCAGCCCCAGCATTTT
clone size: NA; V gene: TRBV5-1; D gene: TRBD1; J gene: TRBJ1-1; CDR3 protein: CASTSRGKDTEAFF; CDR3 DNA: TGCGCCAGCACCAGCAGGGGGAAAGACACTGAAGCTTTCTTT
clone size: NA; V gene: TRBV4-2; D gene: NA; J gene: TRBJ1-6; CDR3 protein: CASSQDPLRGGGIGSPLHF; CDR3 DNA: TGTGCCAGCAGCCAAGATCCCCTTAGGGGAGGGGGAATAGGGTCACCCCTCCACTTT
clone size: NA; V gene: TRBV18; D gene: NA; J gene: TRBJ1-2; CDR3 protein: CASSPSRGEGYTF; CDR3 DNA: TGTGCCAGCTCACCGTCCAGGGGTGAAGGCTACACCTTC
clone size: NA; V gene: TRBV28; D gene: TRBD1; J gene: TRBJ1-3; CDR3 protein: CASSWDRGLNTIYF; CDR3 DNA: TGTGCCAGCAGTTGGGACAGGGGGCTTAACACCATATATTTT
clone size: NA; V gene: TRBV6-1; D gene: TRBD2; J gene: TRBJ2-3; CDR3 protein: CASSDTTSGDTQYF; CDR3 DNA: TGTGCCAGCAGTGACACGACTAGCGGAGATACGCAGTATTTT
clone size: few; V gene: TRBV5-1; D gene: NA; J gene: TRBJ1-2; CDR3 protein: CASSLGAGAAYGYTF; CDR3 DNA: TGCGCCAGCAGCTTGGGGGCGGGTGCCGCTTATGGCTACACCTTC
clone size: NA; V gene: TRBV27; D gene: NA; J gene: TRBJ2-1; CDR3 protein: CASSLKRINEQFF; CDR3 DNA: TGTGCCAGCAGTTTAAAGCGAATTAATGAGCAGTTCTTC
clone size: NA; V gene: TRBV6-1; D gene: NA; J gene: TRBJ2-7; CDR3 protein: CASSERSASSYEQYF; CDR3 DNA: TGTGCCAGCAGTGAAAGGTCAGCGAGCTCCTACGAGCAGTACTTC
clone size: NA; V gene: TRBV9; D gene: NA; J gene: TRBJ1-5; CDR3 protein: CASSVQGLSNQPQHF; CDR3 DNA: TGTGCCAGCAGCGTACAGGGGCTGAGCAATCAGCCCCAGCATTTT
clone size: NA; V gene: TRBV6-5; D gene: NA; J gene: TRBJ1-1; CDR3 protein: CASIFLRGTTEAFF; CDR3 DNA: TGTGCCAGCATCTTTCTTAGGGGGACCACTGAAGCTTTCTTT
clone size: few; V gene: TRBV19; D gene: NA; J gene: TRBJ1-4; CDR3 protein: CASNRNTNEKLFF; CDR3 DNA: TGTGCCAGTAACAGAAATACTAATGAAAAACTGTTTTTT
clone size: NA; V gene: TRBV7-9; D gene: TRBD2; J gene: TRBJ2-1; CDR3 protein: CASSRGLAGGSYNEQFF; CDR3 DNA: TGTGCCAGCAGCAGGGGACTAGCGGGGGGCTCCTACAATGAGCAGTTCTTC
clone size: NA; V gene: TRBV10-2; D gene: TRBD2; J gene: TRBJ2-1; CDR3 protein: CASRSGAGVYNEQFF; CDR3 DNA: TGCGCCAGCAGGTCCGGAGCGGGAGTCTACAATGAGCAGTTCTTC
clone size: few; V gene: TRBV6-5; D gene: TRBD1; J gene: TRBJ1-1; CDR3 protein: CASSPTGSNTEAFF; CDR3 DNA: TGTGCCAGCAGCCCGACAGGGTCGAACACTGAAGCTTTCTTT
clone size: NA; V gene: TRBV5-1; D gene: NA; J gene: TRBJ2-3; CDR3 protein: CASSVGASTDTQYF; CDR3 DNA: TGCGCCAGCAGCGTTGGGGCTAGCACAGATACGCAGTATTTT
clone size: NA; V gene: TRBV28; D gene: NA; J gene: TRBJ1-5; CDR3 protein: CASSLGAGNNQPQHF; CDR3 DNA: TGTGCCAGCAGTTTAGGGGCAGGGAATAATCAGCCCCAGCATTTT
clone size: NA; V gene: TRBV27; D gene: TRBD1; J gene: TRBJ1-4; CDR3 protein: CASRIQGAGEKLFF; CDR3 DNA: TGTGCCAGCAGGATACAGGGGGCTGGGGAAAAACTGTTTTTT
clone size: NA; V gene: TRBV4-2; D gene: TRBD1; J gene: TRBJ1-2; CDR3 protein: CASSQGTGEDYGYTF; CDR3 DNA: TGTGCCAGCAGCCAAGGGACAGGGGAGGACTATGGCTACACCTTC
clone size: few; V gene: TRBV7-9; D gene: NA; J gene: TRBJ1-2; CDR3 protein: CASSDRTVYGYTF; CDR3 DNA: TGTGCCAGCAGCGACCGGACAGTCTATGGCTACACCTTC
clone size: NA; V gene: TRBV5-1; D gene: NA; J gene: TRBJ2-7; CDR3 protein: CASSGELGNSYEQYF; CDR3 DNA: TGCGCCAGCAGCGGGGAACTAGGAAACTCCTACGAGCAGTACTTC
clone size: NA; V gene: TRBV5-1; D gene: NA; J gene: TRBJ2-1; CDR3 protein: CASSLGGGQLNEQFF; CDR3 DNA: TGCGCCAGCAGCTTGGGCGGGGGACAACTCAATGAGCAGTTCTTC
clone size: NA; V gene: TRBV18; D gene: NA; J gene: TRBJ1-1; CDR3 protein: CASSPPGAGRDTEAFF; CDR3 DNA: TGTGCCAGCTCACCACCGGGGGCAGGGAGGGACACTGAAGCTTTCTTT
clone size: NA; V gene: TRBV6-5; D gene: TRBD1; J gene: TRBJ1-2; CDR3 protein: CASSYRQGALYGYTF; CDR3 DNA: TGTGCCAGCAGTTACAGGCAGGGGGCCTTATATGGCTACACCTTC
clone size: NA; V gene: TRBV6-1; D gene: NA; J gene: TRBJ1-1; CDR3 protein: CASSEMGGHISNTEAFF; CDR3 DNA: TGTGCCAGCAGTGAAATGGGCGGACATATATCGAACACTGAAGCTTTCTTT
clone size: NA; V gene: TRBV24-1; D gene: NA; J gene: TRBJ2-2; CDR3 protein: CATEDTNTGELFF; CDR3 DNA: TGTGCCACCGAAGACACGAACACCGGGGAGCTGTTTTTT
clone size: NA; V gene: TRBV9; D gene: NA; J gene: TRBJ2-3; CDR3 protein: CASSVEHLTDTQYF; CDR3 DNA: TGTGCCAGCAGCGTTGAACATCTCACAGATACGCAGTATTTT
clone size: NA; V gene: TRBV5-1; D gene: TRBD1; J gene: TRBJ1-1; CDR3 protein: CASSLGRGTGMNTEAFF; CDR3 DNA: TGCGCCAGCAGCTTGGGCAGGGGGACGGGAATGAACACTGAAGCTTTCTTT
clone size: NA; V gene: TRBV30; D gene: NA; J gene: TRBJ1-1; CDR3 protein: CAWSLRPGTEAFF; CDR3 DNA: TGTGCCTGGAGTTTGAGGCCGGGGACTGAAGCTTTCTTT
clone size: NA; V gene: TRBV4-2; D gene: NA; J gene: TRBJ1-2; CDR3 protein: CASSPTGGLGYGYTF; CDR3 DNA: TGTGCCAGCAGCCCGACGGGGGGATTGGGCTATGGCTACACCTTC
clone size: NA; V gene: TRBV7-8; D gene: NA; J gene: TRBJ2-3; CDR3 protein: CASSSGLKTDTQYF; CDR3 DNA: TGTGCCAGCAGCTCAGGACTGAAGACAGATACGCAGTATTTT
clone size: NA; V gene: TRBV2; D gene: NA; J gene: TRBJ2-5; CDR3 protein: CASSEMRETQYF; CDR3 DNA: TGTGCCAGCAGTGAGATGAGGGAGACCCAGTACTTC
clone size: NA; V gene: TRBV5-1; D gene: TRBD1; J gene: TRBJ1-6; CDR3 protein: CASSAGTGNIFSPLHF; CDR3 DNA: TGCGCCAGCAGTGCCGGGACAGGGAACATTTTTTCACCCCTCCACTTT
clone size: NA; V gene: TRBV21-1; D gene: NA; J gene: TRBJ2-7; CDR3 protein: CASSSRTSRYEQYF; CDR3 DNA: TGTGCCAGCAGCTCCCGGACTAGCAGGTACGAGCAGTACTTC
clone size: once; V gene: TRBV20-1; D gene: TRBD1; J gene: TRBJ2-1; CDR3 protein: CSASRDRGLGEQFF; CDR3 DNA: TGCAGTGCTAGTAGGGACAGGGGGCTGGGTGAGCAGTTCTTC
clone size: NA; V gene: TRBV11-2; D gene: TRBD1; J gene: TRBJ1-2; CDR3 protein: CASSLWDRTNYGYTF; CDR3 DNA: TGTGCCAGCAGCTTATGGGACAGAACCAACTATGGCTACACCTTC
clone size: NA; V gene: TRBV12-3/TRBV12-4; D gene: TRBD1; J gene: TRBJ1-1; CDR3 protein: CASSIGQGLEAFF; CDR3 DNA: TGTGCCAGCAGTATAGGACAGGGGCTAGAGGCTTTCTTT
clone size: NA; V gene: TRBV2; D gene: NA; J gene: TRBJ1-2; CDR3 protein: CASSEARSYGYTF; CDR3 DNA: TGTGCCAGCAGTGAAGCTAGGAGCTATGGCTACACCTTC
clone size: NA; V gene: TRBV2; D gene: NA; J gene: TRBJ2-7; CDR3 protein: CASSLTDSSYEQYF; CDR3 DNA: TGTGCCAGCAGTTTGACGGACAGCTCCTACGAGCAGTACTTC
clone size: NA; V gene: TRBV18; D gene: TRBD1; J gene: TRBJ1-2; CDR3 protein: CASSPPTGANYGYTF; CDR3 DNA: TGTGCCAGCTCACCGCCGACAGGGGCCAACTATGGCTACACCTTC
clone size: NA; V gene: TRBV18; D gene: NA; J gene: TRBJ1-1; CDR3 protein: CASSPSRDNTEAFF; CDR3 DNA: TGTGCCAGCTCACCAAGCAGGGATAACACTGAAGCTTTCTTT
clone size: NA; V gene: TRBV19; D gene: NA; J gene: TRBJ2-1; CDR3 protein: CASSIYLSSYNEQFF; CDR3 DNA: TGTGCCAGTAGTATTTACCTGAGCTCCTACAATGAGCAGTTCTTC
clone size: NA; V gene: TRBV27; D gene: TRBD1; J gene: TRBJ1-2; CDR3 protein: CASSPIQGVNYGYTF; CDR3 DNA: TGTGCCAGCAGCCCCATACAGGGGGTAAACTATGGCTACACCTTC
clone size: NA; V gene: TRBV5-1; D gene: TRBD2; J gene: TRBJ2-1; CDR3 protein: CASSSTSGRGSYNEQFF; CDR3 DNA: TGCGCCAGCAGCTCGACTAGCGGGAGGGGCTCCTACAATGAGCAGTTCTTC
clone size: NA; V gene: TRBV19; D gene: NA; J gene: TRBJ2-3; CDR3 protein: CASSSLGLTDTQYF; CDR3 DNA: TGTGCCAGTAGTTCCCTCGGACTCACAGATACGCAGTATTTT
clone size: few; V gene: TRBV11-1; D gene: NA; J gene: TRBJ2-1; CDR3 protein: CASSDPTQHSYNEQFF; CDR3 DNA: TGTGCCAGCAGCGATCCGACTCAGCACTCCTACAATGAGCAGTTCTTC
clone size: NA; V gene: TRBV24-1; D gene: NA; J gene: TRBJ1-5; CDR3 protein: CATSEVKAGQSNQPQHF; CDR3 DNA: TGTGCCACCAGTGAAGTCAAAGCAGGACAGAGCAATCAGCCCCAGCATTTT
clone size: NA; V gene: TRBV19; D gene: TRBD1; J gene: TRBJ2-7; CDR3 protein: CASSIAPGQGASEQYF; CDR3 DNA: TGTGCCAGTAGTATAGCTCCGGGACAGGGGGCGAGCGAGCAGTACTTC
clone size: NA; V gene: TRBV2; D gene: TRBD1; J gene: TRBJ2-3; CDR3 protein: CASNPRTGSRDTQYF; CDR3 DNA: TGTGCCAGCAACCCAAGGACAGGGAGTAGGGATACGCAGTATTTT
clone size: NA; V gene: TRBV5-1; D gene: TRBD2; J gene: TRBJ2-5; CDR3 protein: CASRPGGARETQYF; CDR3 DNA: TGCGCCAGCAGACCGGGGGGGGCCCGGGAGACCCAGTACTTC
clone size: NA; V gene: TRBV6-5; D gene: NA; J gene: TRBJ1-1; CDR3 protein: CASSYSRTSEAFF; CDR3 DNA: TGTGCCAGCAGTTACTCTCGGACAAGTGAAGCTTTCTTT
clone size: once; V gene: TRBV30; D gene: TRBD1; J gene: TRBJ1-6; CDR3 protein: CAWKDRWVSPLHF; CDR3 DNA: TGTGCCTGGAAGGACAGGTGGGTTTCACCCCTCCACTTT
clone size: NA; V gene: TRBV11-2; D gene: TRBD1; J gene: TRBJ1-4; CDR3 protein: CASSFQGQALEKLFF; CDR3 DNA: TGTGCCAGCAGCTTCCAGGGACAGGCACTTGAAAAACTGTTTTTT
clone size: few; V gene: TRBV28; D gene: TRBD1; J gene: TRBJ2-7; CDR3 protein: CASSESDRGHEQYF; CDR3 DNA: TGTGCCAGCAGTGAATCGGACAGGGGGCACGAGCAGTACTTC
clone size: NA; V gene: TRBV10-1; D gene: TRBD1; J gene: TRBJ1-6; CDR3 protein: CASSESTGGLPLHF; CDR3 DNA: TGCGCCAGCAGTGAGTCGACAGGGGGCTTACCCCTCCACTTT
clone size: NA; V gene: TRBV6-6; D gene: NA; J gene: TRBJ1-1; CDR3 protein: CASKGRQINTEAFF; CDR3 DNA: TGTGCCAGCAAAGGTAGACAGATAAACACTGAAGCTTTCTTT
clone size: NA; V gene: TRBV5-1; D gene: NA; J gene: TRBJ1-2; CDR3 protein: CASSSGGGYGYTF; CDR3 DNA: TGCGCCAGCAGCTCCGGAGGTGGCTATGGCTACACCTTC
clone size: NA; V gene: TRBV29-1; D gene: TRBD1; J gene: TRBJ2-1; CDR3 protein: CSAGQGAHEQFF; CDR3 DNA: TGCAGCGCCGGACAGGGGGCTCATGAGCAGTTCTTC